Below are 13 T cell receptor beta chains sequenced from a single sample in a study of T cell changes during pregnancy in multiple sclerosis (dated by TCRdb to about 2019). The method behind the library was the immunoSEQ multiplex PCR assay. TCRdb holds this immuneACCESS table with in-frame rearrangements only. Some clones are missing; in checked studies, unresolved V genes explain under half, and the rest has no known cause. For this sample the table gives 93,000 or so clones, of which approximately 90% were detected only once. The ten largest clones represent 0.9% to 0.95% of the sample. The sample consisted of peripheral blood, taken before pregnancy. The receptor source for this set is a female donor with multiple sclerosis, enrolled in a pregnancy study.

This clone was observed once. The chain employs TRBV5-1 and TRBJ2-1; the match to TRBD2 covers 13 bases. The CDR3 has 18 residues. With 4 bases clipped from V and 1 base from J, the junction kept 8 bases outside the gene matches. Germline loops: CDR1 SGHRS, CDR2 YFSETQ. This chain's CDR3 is CASSPRTSGSGSYNEQFF. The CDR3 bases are TGCGCCAGCAGCCCGAGGACTAGCGGGAGCGGGTCCTACAATGAGCAGTTCTTC.

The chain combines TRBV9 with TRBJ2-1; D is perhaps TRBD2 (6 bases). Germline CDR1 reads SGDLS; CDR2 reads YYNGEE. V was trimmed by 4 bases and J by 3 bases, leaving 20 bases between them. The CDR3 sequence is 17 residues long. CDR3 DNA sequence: TGTGCCAGCAGCCCTCCGACGGGGGATGAGGTCTACAATGAGCAGTTCTTC. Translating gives CASSPPTGDEVYNEQFF.

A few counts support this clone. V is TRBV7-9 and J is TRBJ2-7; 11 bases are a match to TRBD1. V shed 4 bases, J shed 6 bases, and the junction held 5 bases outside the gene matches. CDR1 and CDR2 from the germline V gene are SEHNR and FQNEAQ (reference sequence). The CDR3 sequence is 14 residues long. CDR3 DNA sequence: TGTGCCAGCAGCTCGGGACAGGGGGTAGGCGAGCAGTACTTC. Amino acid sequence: CASSSGQGVGEQYF. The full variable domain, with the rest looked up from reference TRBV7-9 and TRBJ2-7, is DTGVSQNPRHKITKRGQNVTFRCDPISEHNRLYWYRQTLGQGPEFLTYFQNEAQLEKSRLLSDRFSAERPKGSFSTLEIQRTEQGDSAMYLCASSSGQGVGEQYFGPGTRLTVT.

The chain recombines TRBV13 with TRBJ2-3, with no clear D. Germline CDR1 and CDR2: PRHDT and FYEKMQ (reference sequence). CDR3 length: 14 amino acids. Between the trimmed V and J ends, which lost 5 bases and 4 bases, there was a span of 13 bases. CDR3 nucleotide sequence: TGTGCCAGCAGCGAGAACTCCCCCCCAGATACGCAGTATTTT. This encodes CASSENSPPDTQYF.

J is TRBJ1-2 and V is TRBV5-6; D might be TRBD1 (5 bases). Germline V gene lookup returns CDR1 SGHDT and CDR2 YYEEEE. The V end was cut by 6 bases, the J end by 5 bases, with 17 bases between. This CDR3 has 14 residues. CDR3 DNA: TGTGCCAGCACCCCCTCTTCGGGGGGTTATGGCTACACCTTC. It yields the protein CASTPSSGGYGYTF.

The CDR3 reads CASSVGPIPAVNNSPLHF. Here the CDR3 DNA reads TGTGCCAGCAGCGTAGGCCCCATCCCGGCGGTTAATAATTCACCCCTCCACTTT. V and J are TRBV9 and TRBJ1-6; D is unclear. V lost 0 bases and J 5 bases, leaving 18 bases between the germline ends. CDR1 is SGDLS and CDR2 is YYNGEE in the germline V gene. CDR3 length equals 18 residues.

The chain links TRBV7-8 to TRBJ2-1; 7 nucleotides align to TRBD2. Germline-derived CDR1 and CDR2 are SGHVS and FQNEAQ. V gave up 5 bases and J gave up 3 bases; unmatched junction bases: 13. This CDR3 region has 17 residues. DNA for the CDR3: TGTGCCAGCAGCCTAAGACTAGCTGACAAATACTACAATGAGCAGTTCTTC. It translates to CASSLRLADKYYNEQFF.

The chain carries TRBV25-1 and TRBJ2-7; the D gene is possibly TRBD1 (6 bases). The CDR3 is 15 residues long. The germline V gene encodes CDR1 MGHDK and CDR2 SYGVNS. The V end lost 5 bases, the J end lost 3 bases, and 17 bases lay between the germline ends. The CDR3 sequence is CASSPMGHINYEQYF. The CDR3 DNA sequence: TGTGCCAGCAGTCCCATGGGACACATAAACTACGAGCAGTACTTC.

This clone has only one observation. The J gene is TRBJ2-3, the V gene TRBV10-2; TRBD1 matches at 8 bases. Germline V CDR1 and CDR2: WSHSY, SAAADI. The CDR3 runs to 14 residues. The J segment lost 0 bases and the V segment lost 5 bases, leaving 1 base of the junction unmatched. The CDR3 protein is CASSRQGSTDTQYF. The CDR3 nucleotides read TGCGCCAGCAGTCGACAGGGGAGCACAGATACGCAGTATTTT.

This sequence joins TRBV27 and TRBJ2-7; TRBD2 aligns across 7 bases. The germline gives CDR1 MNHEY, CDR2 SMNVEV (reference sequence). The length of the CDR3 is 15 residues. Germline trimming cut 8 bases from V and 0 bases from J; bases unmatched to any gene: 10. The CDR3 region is CASLGSGTSSYEQYF. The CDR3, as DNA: TGTGCCAGCCTTGGGAGCGGGACCTCCTCCTACGAGCAGTACTTC.

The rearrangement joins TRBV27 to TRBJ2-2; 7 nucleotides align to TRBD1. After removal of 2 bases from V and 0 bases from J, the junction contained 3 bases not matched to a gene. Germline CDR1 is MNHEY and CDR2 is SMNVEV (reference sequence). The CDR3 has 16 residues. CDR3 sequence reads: CASSLIGQANTGELFF. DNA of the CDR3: TGTGCCAGCAGTTTAATAGGACAGGCGAACACCGGGGAGCTGTTTTTT.

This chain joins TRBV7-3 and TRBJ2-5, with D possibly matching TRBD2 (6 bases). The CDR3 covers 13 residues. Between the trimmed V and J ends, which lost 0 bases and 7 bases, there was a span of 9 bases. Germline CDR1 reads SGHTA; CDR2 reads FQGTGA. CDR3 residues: CASSLTEGGTQYF. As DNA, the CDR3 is TGTGCCAGCAGCTTAACGGAGGGTGGGACCCAGTACTTC.

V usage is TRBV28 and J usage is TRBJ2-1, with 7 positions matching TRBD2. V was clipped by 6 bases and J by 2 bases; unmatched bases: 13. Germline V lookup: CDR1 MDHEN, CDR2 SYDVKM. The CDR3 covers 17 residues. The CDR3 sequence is CASSSRSGATAYNEQFF. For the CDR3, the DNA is TGTGCCAGCAGCTCCCGGAGCGGGGCAACGGCCTACAATGAGCAGTTCTTC.